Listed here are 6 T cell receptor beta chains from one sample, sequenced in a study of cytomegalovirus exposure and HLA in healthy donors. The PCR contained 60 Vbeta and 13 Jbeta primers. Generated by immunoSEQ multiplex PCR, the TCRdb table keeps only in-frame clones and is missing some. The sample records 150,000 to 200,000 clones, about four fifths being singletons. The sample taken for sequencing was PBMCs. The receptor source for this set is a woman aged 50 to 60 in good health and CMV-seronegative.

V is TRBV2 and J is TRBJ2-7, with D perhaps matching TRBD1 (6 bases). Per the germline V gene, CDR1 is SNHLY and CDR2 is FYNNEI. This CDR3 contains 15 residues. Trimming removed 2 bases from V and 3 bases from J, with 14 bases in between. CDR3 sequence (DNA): TGTGCCAGCAGTGAATTATCCAGGGGAGTCTACGAGCAGTACTTC. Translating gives CASSELSRGVYEQYF.

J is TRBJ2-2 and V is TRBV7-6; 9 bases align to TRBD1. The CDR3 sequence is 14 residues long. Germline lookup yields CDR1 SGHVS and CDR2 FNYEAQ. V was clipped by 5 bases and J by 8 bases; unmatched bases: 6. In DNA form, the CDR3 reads TGTGCCAGCAGCCCCTGGACAGGGGCGGGGGAGCTGTTTTTT. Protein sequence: CASSPWTGAGELFF.

CDR3 nucleotides: TGTGCCAGCAGCTTGGTCACAGAGGGTTACTCTGGGGCCAACGTCCTGACTTTC. Translating it yields CASSLVTEGYSGANVLTF. This chain connects TRBV5-4 to TRBJ2-6; possible D gene TRBD2, 5 bases. CDR3 size: 18 residues. Germline lookup yields CDR1 SGHNT and CDR2 YYREEE (reference sequence). V lost 0 bases to trimming and J lost 0 bases, with 13 bases between them.

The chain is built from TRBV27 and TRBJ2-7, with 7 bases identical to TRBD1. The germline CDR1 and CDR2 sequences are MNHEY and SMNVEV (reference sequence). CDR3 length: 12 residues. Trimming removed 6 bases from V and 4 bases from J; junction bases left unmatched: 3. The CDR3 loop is CASRDRTYEQYF. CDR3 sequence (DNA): TGTGCCAGCAGGGACAGGACTTACGAGCAGTACTTC.

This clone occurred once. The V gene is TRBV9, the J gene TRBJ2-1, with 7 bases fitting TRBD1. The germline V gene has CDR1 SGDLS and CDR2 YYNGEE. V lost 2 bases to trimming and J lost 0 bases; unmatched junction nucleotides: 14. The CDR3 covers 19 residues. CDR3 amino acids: CASSVTTGLGRSSYNEQFF. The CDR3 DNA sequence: TGTGCCAGCAGCGTGACGACAGGGTTGGGCCGTAGCTCCTACAATGAGCAGTTCTTC. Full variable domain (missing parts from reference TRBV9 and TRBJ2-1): DSGVTQTPKHLITATGQRVTLRCSPRSGDLSVYWYQQSLDQGLQFLIQYYNGEERAKGNILERFSAQQFPDLHSELNLSSLELGDSALYFCASSVTTGLGRSSYNEQFFGPGTRLTVL.

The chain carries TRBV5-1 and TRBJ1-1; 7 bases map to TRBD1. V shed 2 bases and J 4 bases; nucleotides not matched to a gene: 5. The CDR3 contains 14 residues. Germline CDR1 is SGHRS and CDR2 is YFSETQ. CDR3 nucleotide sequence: TGCGCCAGCAGCTTACCGGGACAGTTCACTGAAGCTTTCTTT. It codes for CASSLPGQFTEAFF.